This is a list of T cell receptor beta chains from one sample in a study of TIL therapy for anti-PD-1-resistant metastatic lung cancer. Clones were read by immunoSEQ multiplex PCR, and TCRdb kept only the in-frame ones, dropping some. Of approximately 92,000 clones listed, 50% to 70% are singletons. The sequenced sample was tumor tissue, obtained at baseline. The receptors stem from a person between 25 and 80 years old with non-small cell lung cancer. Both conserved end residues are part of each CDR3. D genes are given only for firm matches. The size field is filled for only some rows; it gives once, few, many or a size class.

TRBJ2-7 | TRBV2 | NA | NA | CASNAGLNEQYF
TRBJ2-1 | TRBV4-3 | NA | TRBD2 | CASSQGFASGALQFF
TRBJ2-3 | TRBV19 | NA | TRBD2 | CATGTSGSTDTQYF
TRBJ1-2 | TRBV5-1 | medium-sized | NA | CASSLDGAERVYGYTF
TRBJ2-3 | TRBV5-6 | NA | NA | CASSLVWIAKDTQYF
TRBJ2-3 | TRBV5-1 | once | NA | CASRLDSWADTQYF
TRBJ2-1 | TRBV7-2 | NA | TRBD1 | CASSLSGQGASEQFF
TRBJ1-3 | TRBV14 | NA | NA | CASSQLSAGVSGNTIYF
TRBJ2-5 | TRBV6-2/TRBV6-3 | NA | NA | CASSSPTGAETQYF
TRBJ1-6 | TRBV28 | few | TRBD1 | CASSLGQGYRSPLHF
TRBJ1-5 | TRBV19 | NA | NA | CASSIERATYSNQPQHF
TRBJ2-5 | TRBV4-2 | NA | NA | CASSQDEKETQYF
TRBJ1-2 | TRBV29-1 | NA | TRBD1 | CSVGSQGEIYGYTF
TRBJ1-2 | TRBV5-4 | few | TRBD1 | CASSWDRETGGYTF
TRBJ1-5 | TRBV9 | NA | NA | CASSVGGTGGQPQHF
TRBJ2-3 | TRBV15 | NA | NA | CATSRDWTKTQYF
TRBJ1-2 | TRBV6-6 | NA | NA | CASTNPGGYTF
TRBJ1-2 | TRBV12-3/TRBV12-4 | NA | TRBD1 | CASRTGAPDGYTF
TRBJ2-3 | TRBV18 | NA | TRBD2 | CASSPFSTSQNTQYF
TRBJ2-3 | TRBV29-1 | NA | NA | CSVEGPPDTQYF
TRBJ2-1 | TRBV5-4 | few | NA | CASTIGGIMGNEQFF
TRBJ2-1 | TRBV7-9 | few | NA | CASSLVTVNEQFF
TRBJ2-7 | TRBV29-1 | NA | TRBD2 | CSVVVTSSLGEQYF
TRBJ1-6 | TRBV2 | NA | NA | CASRAENSPLHF
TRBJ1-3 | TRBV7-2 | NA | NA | CASSLARRLDTIYF
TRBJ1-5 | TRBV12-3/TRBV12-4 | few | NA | CASSFRNQPQHF
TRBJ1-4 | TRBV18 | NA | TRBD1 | CASSPLGQGQGSEKLFF
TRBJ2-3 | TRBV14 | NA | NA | CASSRWGPGTQYF
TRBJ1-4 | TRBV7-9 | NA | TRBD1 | CASSSAGTGTEKLFF
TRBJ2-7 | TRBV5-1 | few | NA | CASSSRGAGGEQYF
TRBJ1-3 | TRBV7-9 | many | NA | CASNSLAGNTIYF
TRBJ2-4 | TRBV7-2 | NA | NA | CASSPGGGLGNIQYF
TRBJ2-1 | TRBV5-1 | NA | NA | CASSQGAGQFF
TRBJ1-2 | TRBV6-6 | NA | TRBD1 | CASKGGQLYTF
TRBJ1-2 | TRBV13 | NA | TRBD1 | CASSPGQGYYGYTF
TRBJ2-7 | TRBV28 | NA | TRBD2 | CASRDLIAGVREQYF
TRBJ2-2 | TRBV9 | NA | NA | CASSVVGETGELFF
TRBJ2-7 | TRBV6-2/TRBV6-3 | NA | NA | CASSYTASPGHEQYF
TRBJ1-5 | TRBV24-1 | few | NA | CATSAAGSAQHF
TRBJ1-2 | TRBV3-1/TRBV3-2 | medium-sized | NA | CASSQASWGNYGYTF
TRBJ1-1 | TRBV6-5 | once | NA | CASSYSAGRDTEAFF
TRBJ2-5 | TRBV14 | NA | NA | CASSHTRSGETQYF
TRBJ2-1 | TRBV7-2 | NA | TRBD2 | CASSSQRGRENEQFF
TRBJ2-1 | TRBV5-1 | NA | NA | CASRESPYNEQFF
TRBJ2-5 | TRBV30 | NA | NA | CAWGLWETQYF
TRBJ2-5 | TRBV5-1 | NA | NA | CASSLRRGVEETQYF
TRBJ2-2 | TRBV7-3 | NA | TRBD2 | CASRTSGSRDTGELFF
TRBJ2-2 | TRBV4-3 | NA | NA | CASSQHTGFNGELFF
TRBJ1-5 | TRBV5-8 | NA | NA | CASSLAGAGDQPQHF
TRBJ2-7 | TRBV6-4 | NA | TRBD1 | CASSADRGPYEQYF
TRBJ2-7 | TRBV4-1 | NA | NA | CASSQDQRTSYEQYF
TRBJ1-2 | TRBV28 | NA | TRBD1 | CASIRSGQGNGYTF
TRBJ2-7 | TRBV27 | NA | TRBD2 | CASSFHSRTGAAGGSYEQYF
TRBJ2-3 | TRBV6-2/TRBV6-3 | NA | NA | CASSYSKDTQYF